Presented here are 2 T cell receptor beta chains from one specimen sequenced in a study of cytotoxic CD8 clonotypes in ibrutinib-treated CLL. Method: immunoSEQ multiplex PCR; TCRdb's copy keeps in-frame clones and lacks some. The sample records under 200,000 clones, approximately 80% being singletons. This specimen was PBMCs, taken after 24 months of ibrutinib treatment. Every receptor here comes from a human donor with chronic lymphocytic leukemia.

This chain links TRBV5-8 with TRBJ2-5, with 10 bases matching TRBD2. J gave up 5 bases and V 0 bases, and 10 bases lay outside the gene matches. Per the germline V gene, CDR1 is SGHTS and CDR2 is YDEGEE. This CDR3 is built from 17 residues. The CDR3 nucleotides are TGTGCCAGCAGCTTGGATATAGCGGGGGGCCGACGGGAGACCCAGTACTTC. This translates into CASSLDIAGGRRETQYF.

This CDR3 is CAISALSGTDTQYF. DNA of the CDR3: TGTGCCATCAGTGCCCTCTCAGGGACAGATACGCAGTATTTT. V is TRBV10-3 and J is TRBJ2-3; a possible D gene is TRBD1 (5 bases). V was pared by 4 bases and J by 3 bases, with 11 bases between. The CDR3 contains 14 residues. Germline assignment: CDR1 ENHRY and CDR2 SYGVKD.